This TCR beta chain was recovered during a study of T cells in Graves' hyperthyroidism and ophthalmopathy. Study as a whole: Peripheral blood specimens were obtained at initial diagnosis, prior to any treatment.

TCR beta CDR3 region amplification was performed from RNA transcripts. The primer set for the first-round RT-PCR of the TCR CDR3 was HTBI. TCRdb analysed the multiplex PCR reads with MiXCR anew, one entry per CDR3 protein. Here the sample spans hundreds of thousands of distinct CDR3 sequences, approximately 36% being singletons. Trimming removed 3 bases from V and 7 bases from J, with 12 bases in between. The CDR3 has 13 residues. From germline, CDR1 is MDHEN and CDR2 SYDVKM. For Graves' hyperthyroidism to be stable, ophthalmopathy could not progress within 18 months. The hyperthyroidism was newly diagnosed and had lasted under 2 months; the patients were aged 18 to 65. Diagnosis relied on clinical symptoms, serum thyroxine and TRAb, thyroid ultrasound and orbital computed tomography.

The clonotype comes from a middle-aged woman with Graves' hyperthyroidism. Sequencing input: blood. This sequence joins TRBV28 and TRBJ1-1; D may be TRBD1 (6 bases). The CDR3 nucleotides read TGTGCCAGCAGTTTGGGGGGCCTCGGTGAAGCTTTCTTT. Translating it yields CASSLGGLGEAFF.